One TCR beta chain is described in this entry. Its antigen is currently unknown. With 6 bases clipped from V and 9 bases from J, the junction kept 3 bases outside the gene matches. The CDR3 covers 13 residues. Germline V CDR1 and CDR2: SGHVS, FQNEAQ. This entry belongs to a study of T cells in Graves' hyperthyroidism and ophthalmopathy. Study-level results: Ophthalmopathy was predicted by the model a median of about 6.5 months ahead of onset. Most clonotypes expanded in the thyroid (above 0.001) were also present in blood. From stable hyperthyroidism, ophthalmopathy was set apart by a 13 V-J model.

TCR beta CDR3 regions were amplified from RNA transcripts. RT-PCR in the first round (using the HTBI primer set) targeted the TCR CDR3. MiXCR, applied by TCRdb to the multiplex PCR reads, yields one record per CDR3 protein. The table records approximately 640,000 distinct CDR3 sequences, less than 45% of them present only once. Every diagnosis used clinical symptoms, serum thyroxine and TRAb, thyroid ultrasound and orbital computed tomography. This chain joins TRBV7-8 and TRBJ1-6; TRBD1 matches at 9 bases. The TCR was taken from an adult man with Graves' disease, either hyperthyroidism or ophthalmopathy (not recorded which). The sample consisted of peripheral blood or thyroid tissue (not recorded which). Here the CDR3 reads CASRVTGGSPLHF. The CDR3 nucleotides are TGTGCCAGCAGGGTGACAGGGGGTTCACCCCTCCACTTT.